This TCR beta chain was captured in a study of cytomegalovirus exposure and HLA in healthy donors. TCRdb's table, derived via immunoSEQ multiplex PCR, lists solely in-frame clones and lacks some. Among 80,000 to 100,000 clones listed, approximately 90% were seen once. Germline values: CDR1 MNHEY, CDR2 SMNVEV (reference sequence). Losses at the gene ends were 2 bases for V and 6 bases for J; bases not matched to a gene: 13. The CDR3 runs to 18 residues. V is TRBV27 and J is TRBJ1-4; 9 bases line up with TRBD1. The receptor was isolated from a woman aged 25 to 39 in good health and CMV-seronegative. The material sequenced was PBMCs. The CDR3 DNA follows: TGTGCCAGCAGTTTACTGGGACAGGGAGTGAAAATGGATGAAAAACTGTTTTTT. Protein: CASSLLGQGVKMDEKLFF. The whole variable domain, filled in from reference TRBV27 and TRBJ1-4, reads EAQVTQNPRYLITVTGKKLTVTCSQNMNHEYMSWYRQDPGLGLRQIYYSMNVEVTDKGDVPEGYKVSRKEKRNFPLILESPSPNQTSLYFCASSLLGQGVKMDEKLFFGSGTQLSVL.